This T cell receptor (beta chain) was obtained from a study of HIV-infected patients and healthy controls (TCRdb year 2014). To note about this clonotype: Its recognized antigen is unknown. Base qualities are missing; no much larger clone stands one base away.

Library generation was performed with 5' RACE. TCRdb records Illumina MiSeq as the sequencer. TCRdb reprocessing: public reads trimmed at Q25 with fastp, clones called with MiXCR, in-frame beta chains kept. Every distinct CDR3 protein forms one entry, paired with its most common genes and DNA. The sample table shows around 64,000 distinct CDR3 sequences, and roughly 16% are seen once. 4.5% to 7% of the sample is taken by the ten largest. Deletion took 3 bases off V and 3 bases off J, with a span of 12 bases between the germline ends. From the germline V gene (reference sequence), CDR1 is DFQATT and CDR2 is SNEGSKA. The cysteine opens and the phenylalanine closes a CDR3 of 14 amino acids. The CDR3 DNA has 42 bases and is translated from base 1.

The chain links TRBV20-1 with TRBJ1-3, with TRBD1 tentatively as D gene (5 bases match). Input material: CD4+ T cells from blood. The TCR comes from a human donor in good health. The CDR3 amino acid sequence is: CSASRQGSGNTIYF. The sequence in DNA is TGCAGTGCTAGTCGGCAGGGTAGTGGAAACACCATATATTTT.